The 26 T cell receptor beta chains below come from one sample, sequenced in a study of blood T cell repertoires in COVID-19 (dated by TCRdb to the early 2020s). The library was prepared using the immunoSEQ multiplex PCR assay. TCRdb carries this immuneACCESS record with in-frame sequences only. Its versions omit some clonotypes, under half of them owing to an unresolved V gene in the studies checked, with the rest unexplained. This sample comprises a few hundred thousand clones, approximately 89% of them detected only once. The biggest ten clones account for more than 9% of the sample. Sequenced: peripheral blood. These receptor sequences come from a woman in her 30s with COVID-19, enrolled during active disease.

The genes are TRBV11-2 and TRBJ2-2, with D maybe TRBD2 (5 bases). Germline CDR1 SGHAT, CDR2 FQNNGV. V was pared by 5 bases and J by 5 bases, with 12 bases between. The CDR3 totals 14 residues. The DNA of the CDR3 is TGTGCCAGCAGCCCGGTCCGGGAAACCGGGGAGCTGTTTTTT. This codes for CASSPVRETGELFF.

The chain couples TRBV3-1 (or the pseudogene TRBV3-2) to TRBJ2-2, with D tentatively TRBD2 (5 bases). The germline V gene has CDR1 LGHDT and CDR2 YNNKEL (reference sequence). V was pared by 0 bases and J by 6 bases, with 11 bases between. The CDR3 spans 15 residues. CDR3 nucleotide sequence: TGTGCCAGCAGCCAAGATCCCACCGGGGCCGGGGAGCTGTTTTTT. Protein sequence: CASSQDPTGAGELFF.

The chain has TRBV30 and TRBJ2-7; 8 bases match TRBD2. Germline V gene lookup returns CDR1 GTSNPN and CDR2 SVGIG (reference sequence). V shed 2 bases, J shed 5 bases, and the junction held 11 bases outside the gene matches. This CDR3 region has 15 residues. The CDR3: CAWSRPGTRAHEQYF. DNA of the CDR3: TGTGCCTGGAGTCGTCCCGGGACTAGGGCCCACGAGCAGTACTTC. Based on the CDR3 plus reference TRBV30 and TRBJ2-7, the full variable domain is SQTIHQWPATLVQPVGSPLSLECTVEGTSNPNLYWYRQAAGRGLQLLFYSVGIGQISSEVPQNLSASRPQDRQFILSSKKLLLSDSGFYLCAWSRPGTRAHEQYFGPGTRLTVT.

The chain recombines TRBV5-1 with TRBJ1-1; D remains unclear. Between the trimmed V and J ends, which lost 0 bases and 1 base, there was a span of 4 bases. This CDR3 comprises 13 residues. The germline V gene has CDR1 SGHRS and CDR2 YFSETQ. In nucleotides, the CDR3 is TGCGCCAGCAGCTTGGGAGAGAACACTGAAGCTTTCTTT. Protein product: CASSLGENTEAFF.

The rearrangement links TRBV3-1 (or the pseudogene TRBV3-2) to TRBJ2-3; the match to TRBD2 covers 8 bases. Germline V lookup: CDR1 LGHDT, CDR2 YNNKEL (reference sequence). Losses at the gene ends were 5 bases for V and 5 bases for J; bases not matched to a gene: 9. The CDR3 runs 15 residues. CDR3 loop: CASSEAGAPGDTQYF. Written as DNA, the CDR3 is TGTGCCAGCAGCGAAGCGGGAGCCCCGGGAGATACGCAGTATTTT.

The chain is built from TRBV28 and TRBJ2-1; the match to TRBD1 covers 11 bases. Germline CDR1 reads MDHEN; CDR2 reads SYDVKM. The CDR3 runs 16 residues. Germline trimming cut 6 bases from V and 3 bases from J; bases unmatched to any gene: 7. The CDR3, as DNA: TGTGCCAGCAGCGATCCGGGACAGGGGGACTACAATGAGCAGTTCTTC. Its translation: CASSDPGQGDYNEQFF.

The chain is built from TRBV28 and TRBJ2-1, with D maybe TRBD2 (6 bases). The CDR3 consists of 14 residues. The V gene's germline CDR1 is MDHEN and CDR2 SYDVKM. Trimming took off 6 bases at V and 3 bases at J, with 12 bases between the two ends. The CDR3 region is CASSRHSGYNEQFF. The CDR3 DNA is TGTGCCAGCAGCCGTCATAGCGGCTACAATGAGCAGTTCTTC.

The chain employs TRBV18 and TRBJ2-7; D perhaps matches TRBD1 (6 bases). CDR1 and CDR2 (germline): KGHSH, LQKENI. Trimming removed 4 bases from V and 3 bases from J, with 13 bases in between. The CDR3 is made up of 14 amino acids. The CDR3 is CASSLGTKSYEQYF. In DNA, the CDR3 is TGTGCCAGCTCACTTGGGACAAAAAGCTACGAGCAGTACTTC.

The chain is built from TRBV7-9 and TRBJ1-4; a possible D gene is TRBD1 (5 bases). V shed 2 bases and J shed 7 bases, with 17 bases lying between them. The germline V gene has CDR1 SEHNR and CDR2 FQNEAQ (reference sequence). This CDR3 contains 16 residues. The CDR3 DNA reads as TGTGCCAGCAGCTTAAGGACGTCGGGGGATCGTGAAAAACTGTTTTTT. It encodes CASSLRTSGDREKLFF.

This clone was picked up a small number of times. The chain has TRBV5-1 and TRBJ2-5; the D gene is possibly TRBD1 (6 bases). The V gene lost 1 base and the J gene lost 3 bases, with 13 bases spanning the gap. Per the germline V gene, CDR1 is SGHRS and CDR2 is YFSETQ. The CDR3 is 15 amino acids. The CDR3 sequence: CASSLPRGGEETQYF. CDR3 DNA sequence: TGCGCCAGCAGCTTGCCCAGGGGTGGGGAAGAGACCCAGTACTTC.

V gene TRBV19 combines with J gene TRBJ2-6; no definite D call. This CDR3 has 13 amino acids. V shed 8 bases and J shed 4 bases, with 9 bases lying between them. CDR1 and CDR2 (germline): LNHDA, SQIVND (reference sequence). The CDR3 sequence: CASGPSGANVLTF. In DNA, the CDR3 is TGTGCCAGTGGGCCCTCCGGGGCCAACGTCCTGACTTTC. The full variable domain, with the rest looked up from reference TRBV19 and TRBJ2-6, is DGGITQSPKYLFRKEGQNVTLSCEQNLNHDAMYWYRQDPGQGLRLIYYSQIVNDFQKGDIAEGYSVSREKKESFPLTVTSAQKNPTAFYLCASGPSGANVLTFGAGSRLTVL.

The V call is TRBV7-9, the J call TRBJ2-1, with a possible D match to TRBD2 (5 bases). V was cut by 5 bases and J by 5 bases, with 10 bases left in between. Germline CDR1 and CDR2: SEHNR and FQNEAQ (reference sequence). The CDR3 loop spans 13 amino acids. CDR3 amino acids: CASSPPSHNEQFF. CDR3 sequence (DNA): TGTGCCAGCAGCCCCCCTAGCCACAATGAGCAGTTCTTC.

The chain recombines TRBV28 with TRBJ1-4, with TRBD1 matching 8 bases. V gave up 4 bases and J gave up 4 bases; unmatched junction bases: 5. The CDR3 spans 15 residues. Germline V gene lookup returns CDR1 MDHEN and CDR2 SYDVKM. The CDR3 sequence: CASSSGGGYNEKLFF. The CDR3 nucleotides read TGTGCCAGCAGTTCAGGGGGCGGTTATAATGAAAAACTGTTTTTT.

The chain couples TRBV2 to TRBJ2-7; 9 bases are a match to TRBD1. There are 12 residues in the CDR3. The V and J ends lost 6 bases and 4 bases, in that order; junction bases with no gene match: 1. Germline-derived CDR1 and CDR2 are SNHLY and FYNNEI. The CDR3 reads CASRDRGYEQYF. The CDR3 coding sequence is TGTGCCAGCAGGGACAGGGGTTACGAGCAGTACTTC.

This clone was observed a single time. The J gene is TRBJ2-7, the V gene TRBV3-1 (or the pseudogene TRBV3-2), with D possibly being TRBD1 (5 bases). Germline V gene data show CDR1 as LGHDT and CDR2 as YNNKEL (reference sequence). Trimming pared 4 bases from V and 3 bases from J, leaving 13 bases between. The CDR3 totals 14 residues. Here the CDR3 reads CASSLGPGNYEQYF. DNA for the CDR3: TGTGCCAGCAGCCTGGGGCCAGGGAACTACGAGCAGTACTTC.

The V gene is TRBV7-6, the J gene TRBJ1-5, with D tentatively TRBD1 (6 bases). CDR3 length equals 15 residues. V was cut by 5 bases and J by 0 bases, with 11 bases left in between. Germline CDR1 and CDR2: SGHVS and FNYEAQ. CDR3 sequence reads: CASSPDRYSNQPQHF. The CDR3 nucleotides read TGTGCCAGCAGCCCAGACAGGTATAGCAATCAGCCCCAGCATTTT.

This chain uses TRBV7-9 with TRBJ2-3; 8 bases agree with TRBD1. The CDR3 is 16 residues long. Looked up from germline, CDR1 is SEHNR and CDR2 is FQNEAQ (reference sequence). The J segment lost 1 base and the V segment lost 6 bases, leaving 9 bases of the junction unmatched. The CDR3 sequence is CASSSGTGRRTDTQYF. The CDR3 coding sequence is TGTGCCAGCAGTTCCGGGACAGGACGTCGCACAGATACGCAGTATTTT.

The CDR3 DNA reads as TGTGCCAGCAGTTATGACACCTACGAGCAGTACTTC. The encoded protein is CASSYDTYEQYF. The chain has TRBV6-5 and TRBJ2-7; D unresolved. V shed 3 bases and J shed 2 bases, with 5 bases lying between them. CDR3 length: 12 residues. The germline V gene encodes CDR1 MNHEY and CDR2 SVGAGI.

This clone was seen once. This chain joins TRBV9 and TRBJ2-2, with a tentative D call TRBD1 (5 bases). Between the trimmed V and J ends, which lost 0 bases and 1 base, there was a span of 7 bases. The CDR3 loop spans 15 amino acids. CDR1 is SGDLS, CDR2 YYNGEE, per germline. The CDR3: CASSVAGQNTGELFF. The CDR3 DNA reads as TGTGCCAGCAGCGTAGCAGGGCAGAACACCGGGGAGCTGTTTTTT.

This clone has a single count. V and J are TRBV3-1 (or the pseudogene TRBV3-2) and TRBJ2-3, with D maybe TRBD2 (6 bases). The germline V gene has CDR1 LGHDT and CDR2 YNNKEL (reference sequence). The V gene lost 4 bases and the J gene lost 6 bases, with 17 bases spanning the gap. This CDR3 region has 15 residues. CDR3 loop: CASSPPGTPSDTQYF. DNA for the CDR3: TGTGCCAGCAGCCCGCCCGGGACTCCTTCGGATACGCAGTATTTT.

About this clone: Germline and junction disagree at one end, which may indicate a read error. The chain recombines TRBV7-7 with TRBJ2-1, with D maybe TRBD1 (6 bases). Germline CDR1 is SSHAT and CDR2 is FNYEAQ (reference sequence). The CDR3 length is 13 residues. The CDR3 here is CASSPDRTNEQFF. In DNA form, the CDR3 reads TGTGCTAGCAGCCCGGACAGAACCAATGAGCAGTTCTTC.

The CDR3, as DNA: TGTGCCAGCCGCTTAACTAGCGGGAGCATCAATGAGCAGTTCTTC. Protein sequence: CASRLTSGSINEQFF. The rearrangement joins TRBV28 to TRBJ2-1; 11 nucleotides align to TRBD2. This CDR3 has 15 residues. Germline CDR1 and CDR2: MDHEN and SYDVKM. V dropped 8 bases and J dropped 6; count of bases not matched to a gene: 9.

In DNA form, the CDR3 reads TGTGCCAGCAGACCGGGACAACGGGCGGGGGAGTACTTC. Its protein product is CASRPGQRAGEYF. The chain employs TRBV6-5 and TRBJ2-7; the D gene is possibly TRBD2 (7 bases). Germline V gene data show CDR1 as MNHEY and CDR2 as SVGAGI. The ends were cut back, 6 bases at V and 11 bases at J, with 20 bases in the middle. This CDR3 is 13 amino acids long.

The chain links TRBV28 to TRBJ1-6, with 8 bases that match TRBD1. The germline CDR1 and CDR2 sequences are MDHEN and SYDVKM. The CDR3 is made up of 16 amino acids. The V gene end was trimmed by 5 bases and the J gene end by 6 bases; junction bases not matched to a gene: 9. The CDR3 DNA reads as TGTGCCAGCAGTCCTCGGACAGGGACTCGTAATTCACCCCTCCACTTT. It translates to CASSPRTGTRNSPLHF.

The chain uses TRBV6-6 and TRBJ2-1; D is uncertain. Germline V gives CDR1 MNHNY, CDR2 SVGAGI (reference sequence). Trimming took off 6 bases at V and 7 bases at J, with 10 bases between the two ends. This CDR3 is built from 12 residues. The CDR3 DNA follows: TGTGCCAGCAGCCCTGTCCCGAATGAGCAGTTCTTC. Translating gives CASSPVPNEQFF.

This chain joins TRBV11-3 and TRBJ2-1, with 8 nucleotides matching TRBD2. The length of the CDR3 is 15 residues. Unmatched junction bases numbered 12, after V lost 4 bases and J lost 10 bases. Per the germline V gene, CDR1 is SGHNT and CDR2 is YENEEA. CDR3 loop: CASSSGLAGGGEQFF. In DNA, the CDR3 is TGTGCCAGCAGCTCAGGTCTGGCGGGGGGTGGCGAGCAGTTCTTC. The variable domain in full, completed from reference TRBV11-3 and TRBJ2-1, reads EAGVVQSPRYKIIEKKQPVAFWCNPISGHNTLYWYLQNLGQGPELLIRYENEEAVDDSQLPKDRFSAERLKGVDSTLKIQPAELGDSAVYLCASSSGLAGGGEQFFGPGTRLTVL.